Reported below is one TCR beta chain. Its matching antigen is unknown. These data originate in a study of cytomegalovirus exposure and HLA in healthy donors. Study-wide results and caveats: The study recorded 164 TCR beta chains that were cytomegalovirus-associated. Later on, an analysis showed TCR association rates differing by HLA locus, with DRB1 the most and HLA-C the fewest. There was a cluster of highly shared sequence variants that was likely a sequencing artifact.

PCR amplification relied on 60 Vbeta primers (plus 13 Jbeta primers). Sequencing used immunoSEQ multiplex PCR; TCRdb keeps in-frame clones, though not all of them. The table has 190,000 or so clones, 80% seen once. Germline CDR1 and CDR2: SEHNR and FQNEAQ (reference sequence). The CDR3 is made up of 11 amino acids. V gave up 5 bases and J gave up 10 bases, with 11 bases separating them. The sequencing input was PBMCs. The receptor comes from a boy aged 5-17 years in good health and CMV-seronegative. V and J are TRBV7-9 and TRBJ1-2; unclear D gene. CDR3 sequence: CASSQRQVYTF. DNA of the CDR3: TGTGCCAGCAGCCAACGGCAGGTCTACACCTTC. The full variable domain, with the rest looked up from reference TRBV7-9 and TRBJ1-2, is DTGVSQNPRHKITKRGQNVTFRCDPISEHNRLYWYRQTLGQGPEFLTYFQNEAQLEKSRLLSDRFSAERPKGSFSTLEIQRTEQGDSAMYLCASSQRQVYTFGSGTRLTVV.